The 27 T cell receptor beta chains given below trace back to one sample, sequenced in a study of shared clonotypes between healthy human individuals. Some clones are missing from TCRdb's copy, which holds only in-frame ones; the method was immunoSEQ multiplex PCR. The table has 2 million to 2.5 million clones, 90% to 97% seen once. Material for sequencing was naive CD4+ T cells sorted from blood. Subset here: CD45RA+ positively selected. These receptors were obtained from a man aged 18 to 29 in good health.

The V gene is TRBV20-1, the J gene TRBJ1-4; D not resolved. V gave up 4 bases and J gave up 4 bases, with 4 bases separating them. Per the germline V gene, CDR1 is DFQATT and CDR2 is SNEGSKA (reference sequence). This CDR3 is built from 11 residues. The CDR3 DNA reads TGCAGTGCTACCCTTAATGAAAAACTGTTTTTT. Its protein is CSATLNEKLFF.

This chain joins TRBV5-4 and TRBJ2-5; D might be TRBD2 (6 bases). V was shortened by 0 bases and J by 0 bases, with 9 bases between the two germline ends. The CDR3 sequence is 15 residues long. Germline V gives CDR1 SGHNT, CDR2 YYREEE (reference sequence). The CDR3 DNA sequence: TGTGCCAGCAGCTTGGGCGCGGGAAACCAAGAGACCCAGTACTTC. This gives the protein CASSLGAGNQETQYF.

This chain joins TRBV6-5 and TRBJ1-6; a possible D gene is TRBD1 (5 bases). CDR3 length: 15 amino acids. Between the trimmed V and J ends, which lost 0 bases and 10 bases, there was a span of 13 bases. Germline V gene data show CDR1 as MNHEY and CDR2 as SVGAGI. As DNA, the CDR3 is TGTGCCAGCAGTTACTCGAGAGGGGCAGGGTCACCCCTCCACTTT. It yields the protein CASSYSRGAGSPLHF.

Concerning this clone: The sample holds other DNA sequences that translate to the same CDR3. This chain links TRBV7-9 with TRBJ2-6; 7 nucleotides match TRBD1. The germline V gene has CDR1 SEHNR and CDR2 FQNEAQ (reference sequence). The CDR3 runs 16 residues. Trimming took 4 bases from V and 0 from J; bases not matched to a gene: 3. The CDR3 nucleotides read TGTGCCAGCAGCTCGACAGGGAGCTCTGGGGCCAACGTCCTGACTTTC. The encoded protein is CASSSTGSSGANVLTF.

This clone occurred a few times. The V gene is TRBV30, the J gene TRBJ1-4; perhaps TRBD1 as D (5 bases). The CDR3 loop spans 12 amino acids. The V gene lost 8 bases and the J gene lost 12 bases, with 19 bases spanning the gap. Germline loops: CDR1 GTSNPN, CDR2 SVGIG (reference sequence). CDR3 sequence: CAGDPGWGQLFF. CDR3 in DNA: TGTGCCGGGGATCCAGGGTGGGGTCAACTGTTTTTT.

The CDR3 region is CAGARGGNEKLFF. The CDR3 DNA reads as TGTGCCGGCGCCCGGGGGGGGAATGAAAAACTGTTTTTT. V is TRBV30 and J is TRBJ1-4, with a weak D call TRBD1 (5 bases). Germline CDR1 reads GTSNPN; CDR2 reads SVGIG (reference sequence). Between the trimmed V and J ends, which lost 8 bases and 5 bases, there was a span of 15 bases. The CDR3 covers 13 residues.

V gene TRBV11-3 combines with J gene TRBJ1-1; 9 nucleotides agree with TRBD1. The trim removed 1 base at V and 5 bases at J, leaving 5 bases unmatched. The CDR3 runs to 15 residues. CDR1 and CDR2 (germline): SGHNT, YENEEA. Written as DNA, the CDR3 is TGTGCCAGCAGCTTAGGTAACAGGGGGCTAACTGAAGCTTTCTTT. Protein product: CASSLGNRGLTEAFF.

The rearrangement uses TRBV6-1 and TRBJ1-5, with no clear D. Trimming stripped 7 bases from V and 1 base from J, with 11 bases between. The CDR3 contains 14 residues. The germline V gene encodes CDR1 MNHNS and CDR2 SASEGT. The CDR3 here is CASTSPDSNQPQHF. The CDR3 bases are TGTGCCAGCACCTCGCCAGACAGCAATCAGCCCCAGCATTTT.

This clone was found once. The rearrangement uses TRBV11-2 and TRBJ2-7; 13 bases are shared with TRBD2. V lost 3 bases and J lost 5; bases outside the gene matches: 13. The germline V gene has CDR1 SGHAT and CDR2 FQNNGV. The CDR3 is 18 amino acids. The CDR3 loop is CASSLVSIGTSGINEQYF. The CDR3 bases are TGTGCCAGCAGCTTGGTTTCCATAGGGACTAGCGGGATTAACGAGCAGTACTTC.

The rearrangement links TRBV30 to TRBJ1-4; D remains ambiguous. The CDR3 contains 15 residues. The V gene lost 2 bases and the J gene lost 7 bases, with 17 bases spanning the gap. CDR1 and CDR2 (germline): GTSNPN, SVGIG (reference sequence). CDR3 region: CAWSLKTTGGEKLFF. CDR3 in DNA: TGTGCCTGGAGTTTAAAGACTACCGGAGGTGAAAAACTGTTTTTT.

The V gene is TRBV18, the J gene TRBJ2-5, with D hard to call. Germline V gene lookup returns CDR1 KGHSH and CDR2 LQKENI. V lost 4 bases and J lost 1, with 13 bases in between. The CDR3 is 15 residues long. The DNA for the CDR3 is TGTGCCAGCTCACTCTTAGTTGGCAGCCAAGAGACCCAGTACTTC. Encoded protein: CASSLLVGSQETQYF.

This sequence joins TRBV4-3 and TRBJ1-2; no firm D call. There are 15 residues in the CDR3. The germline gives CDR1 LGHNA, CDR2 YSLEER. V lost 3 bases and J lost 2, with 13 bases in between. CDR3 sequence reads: CASSQGVTLNYGYTF. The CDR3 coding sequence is TGCGCCAGCAGCCAGGGAGTAACACTCAACTATGGCTACACCTTC.

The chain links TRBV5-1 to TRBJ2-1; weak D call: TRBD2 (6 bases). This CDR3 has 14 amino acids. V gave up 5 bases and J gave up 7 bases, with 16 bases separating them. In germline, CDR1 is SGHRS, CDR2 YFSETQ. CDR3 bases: TGCGCCAGCAGGCTGGGGGGTTCTGGAAATGAGCAGTTCTTC. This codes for CASRLGGSGNEQFF.

The CDR3 here is CAISAGWGNGYTF. DNA of the CDR3: TGTGCCATCAGTGCGGGGTGGGGGAATGGCTACACCTTC. The V and J genes are TRBV10-3 and TRBJ1-2, with D possibly TRBD1 on 5 matching bases. Looked up from germline, CDR1 is ENHRY and CDR2 is SYGVKD. With 4 bases removed from V and 6 bases from J, the gap between germline ends came to 12 bases. The CDR3 length is 13 residues.

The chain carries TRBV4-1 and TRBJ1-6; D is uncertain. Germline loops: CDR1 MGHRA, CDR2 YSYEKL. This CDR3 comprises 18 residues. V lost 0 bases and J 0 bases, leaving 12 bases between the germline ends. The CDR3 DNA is TGCGCCAGCAGCCAAGATTGGGAGTTTGCCTCCTATAATTCACCCCTCCACTTT. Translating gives CASSQDWEFASYNSPLHF.

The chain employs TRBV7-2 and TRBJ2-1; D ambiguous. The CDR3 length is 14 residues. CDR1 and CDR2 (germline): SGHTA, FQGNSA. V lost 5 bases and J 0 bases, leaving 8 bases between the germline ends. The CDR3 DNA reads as TGTGCCAGCAGCCCCCCGCCCTCCTACAATGAGCAGTTCTTC. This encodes CASSPPPSYNEQFF.

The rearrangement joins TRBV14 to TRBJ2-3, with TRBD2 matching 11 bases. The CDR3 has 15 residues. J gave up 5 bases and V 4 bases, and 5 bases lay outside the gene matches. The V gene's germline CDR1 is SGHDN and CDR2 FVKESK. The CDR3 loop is CASSLTSGSGDTQYF. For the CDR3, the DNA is TGTGCCAGCAGCCTCACTAGCGGGAGTGGAGATACGCAGTATTTT.

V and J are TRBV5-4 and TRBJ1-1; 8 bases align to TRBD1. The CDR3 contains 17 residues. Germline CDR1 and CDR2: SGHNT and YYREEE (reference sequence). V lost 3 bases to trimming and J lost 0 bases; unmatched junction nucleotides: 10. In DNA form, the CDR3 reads TGTGCCAGCAGCTCATTGGCAGGGGGCTTAGTGAACACTGAAGCTTTCTTT. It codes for CASSSLAGGLVNTEAFF.

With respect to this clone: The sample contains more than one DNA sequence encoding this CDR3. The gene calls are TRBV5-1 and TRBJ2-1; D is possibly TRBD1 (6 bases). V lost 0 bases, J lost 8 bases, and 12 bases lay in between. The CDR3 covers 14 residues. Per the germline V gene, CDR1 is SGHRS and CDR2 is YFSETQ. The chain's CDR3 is CASSLVAGADEQFF. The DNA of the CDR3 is TGCGCCAGCAGCTTGGTAGCAGGGGCGGATGAGCAGTTCTTC.

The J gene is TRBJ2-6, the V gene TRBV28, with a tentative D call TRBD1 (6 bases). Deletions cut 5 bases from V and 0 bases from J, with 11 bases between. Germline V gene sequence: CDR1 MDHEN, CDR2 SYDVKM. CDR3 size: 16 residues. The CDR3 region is CASSRRGLSGANVLTF. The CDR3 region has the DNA TGTGCCAGCAGTCGCAGGGGTCTCTCTGGGGCCAACGTCCTGACTTTC.

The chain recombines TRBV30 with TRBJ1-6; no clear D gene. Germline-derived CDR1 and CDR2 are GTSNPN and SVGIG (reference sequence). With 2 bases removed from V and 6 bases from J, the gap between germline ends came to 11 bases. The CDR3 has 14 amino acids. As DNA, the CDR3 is TGTGCCTGGAGTCGTCTGGCAGTTAATTCACCCCTCCACTTT. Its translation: CAWSRLAVNSPLHF.

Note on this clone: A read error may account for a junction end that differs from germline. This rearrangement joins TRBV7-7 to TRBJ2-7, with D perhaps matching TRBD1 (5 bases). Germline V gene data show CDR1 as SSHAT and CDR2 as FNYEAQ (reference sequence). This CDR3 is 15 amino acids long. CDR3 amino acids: CASSLGAGSSYEQYF. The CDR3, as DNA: TGTGCTAGCAGCTTAGGGGCAGGGTCCTCCTACGAGCAGTACTTC.

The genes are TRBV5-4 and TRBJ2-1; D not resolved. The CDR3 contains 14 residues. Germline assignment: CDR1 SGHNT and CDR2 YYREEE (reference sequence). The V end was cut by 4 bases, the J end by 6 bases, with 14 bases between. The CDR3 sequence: CASSTESGGNEQFF. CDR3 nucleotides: TGTGCCAGCAGCACGGAATCCGGCGGCAATGAGCAGTTCTTC.

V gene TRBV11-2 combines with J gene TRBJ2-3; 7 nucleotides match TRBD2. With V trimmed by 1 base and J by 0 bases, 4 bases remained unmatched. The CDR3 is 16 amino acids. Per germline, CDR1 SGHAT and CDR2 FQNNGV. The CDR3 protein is CASSLGTGGSTDTQYF. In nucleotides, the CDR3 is TGTGCCAGCAGCTTAGGGACCGGGGGGAGCACAGATACGCAGTATTTT.

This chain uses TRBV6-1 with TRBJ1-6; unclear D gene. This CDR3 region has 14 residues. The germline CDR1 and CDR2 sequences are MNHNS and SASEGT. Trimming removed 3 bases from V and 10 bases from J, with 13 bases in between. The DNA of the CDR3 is TGTGCCAGCAGTGAGGCCTGGGTAGGGTCACCCCTCCACTTT. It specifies CASSEAWVGSPLHF.

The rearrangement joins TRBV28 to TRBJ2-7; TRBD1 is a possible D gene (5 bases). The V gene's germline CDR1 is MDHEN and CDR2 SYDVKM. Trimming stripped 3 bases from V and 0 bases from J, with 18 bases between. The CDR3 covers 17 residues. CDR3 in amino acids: CASSFPGRQLTSYEQYF. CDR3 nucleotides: TGTGCCAGCAGTTTCCCAGGAAGACAGTTGACCTCCTACGAGCAGTACTTC.

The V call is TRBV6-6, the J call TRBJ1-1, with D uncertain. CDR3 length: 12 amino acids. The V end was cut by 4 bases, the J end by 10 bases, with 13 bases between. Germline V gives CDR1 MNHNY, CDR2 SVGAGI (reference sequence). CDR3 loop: CASSSGPGGAFF. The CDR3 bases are TGTGCCAGCAGTTCTGGCCCGGGAGGAGCTTTCTTT.